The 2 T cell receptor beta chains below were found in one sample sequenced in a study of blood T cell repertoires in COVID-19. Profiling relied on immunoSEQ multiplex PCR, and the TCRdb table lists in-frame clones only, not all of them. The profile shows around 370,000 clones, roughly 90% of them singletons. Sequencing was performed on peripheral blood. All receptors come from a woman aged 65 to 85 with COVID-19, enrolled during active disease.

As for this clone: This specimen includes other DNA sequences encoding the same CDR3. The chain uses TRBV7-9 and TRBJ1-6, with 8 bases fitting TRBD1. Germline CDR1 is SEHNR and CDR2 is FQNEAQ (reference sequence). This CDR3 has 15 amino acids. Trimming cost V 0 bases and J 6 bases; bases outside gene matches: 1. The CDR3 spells CASSLADRGNSPLHF. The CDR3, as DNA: TGTGCCAGCAGCTTAGCTGACAGGGGTAATTCACCCCTCCACTTT.

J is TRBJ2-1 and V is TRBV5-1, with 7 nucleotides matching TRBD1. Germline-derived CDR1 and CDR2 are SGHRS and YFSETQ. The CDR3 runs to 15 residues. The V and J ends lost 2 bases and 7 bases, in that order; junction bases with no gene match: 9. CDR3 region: CASSFTGAQGNEQFF. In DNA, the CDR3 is TGCGCCAGCAGCTTCACAGGGGCCCAGGGGAATGAGCAGTTCTTC.